The 14 T cell receptor beta chains listed next were all sequenced from one sample in a study of PD-1 blockade in classical Hodgkin lymphoma. The time point is: newly diagnosed, previously untreated cHL patient sample. Clones were sequenced by immunoSEQ multiplex PCR, and TCRdb holds only the in-frame ones, with some missing. The sample lists 20,000 to 25,000 clones, around 94% seen once, with 4.5% to 6.5% in the top ten. The sample taken for sequencing was peripheral blood mononuclear cells (PBMCs). These receptors originate from a human donor with classical Hodgkin lymphoma.

The gene calls are TRBV7-9 and TRBJ2-7; D gene unclear. Germline CDR1 and CDR2: SEHNR and FQNEAQ (reference sequence). The CDR3 extends over 14 amino acids. Trimming stripped 3 bases from V and 6 bases from J, with 15 bases between. The DNA for the CDR3 is TGTGCCAGCAGCTTCGCTAGTCTCCCCCCCGAGCAGTACTTC. This encodes CASSFASLPPEQYF.

The J gene is TRBJ2-1, the V gene TRBV4-1, with D possibly being TRBD1 (6 bases). CDR3 length equals 16 residues. Germline CDR1 reads MGHRA; CDR2 reads YSYEKL. V gave up 0 bases and J gave up 8 bases, with 17 bases separating them. For the CDR3, the DNA is TGCGCCAGCAGCCAAGATCAGCGACAGGACCTGTATGAGCAGTTCTTC. This gives the protein CASSQDQRQDLYEQFF.

The chain carries TRBV5-1 and TRBJ2-5, with D hard to call. In germline, CDR1 is SGHRS, CDR2 YFSETQ. Trimming took off 4 bases at V and 2 bases at J, with 3 bases between the two ends. The CDR3 loop spans 11 amino acids. This CDR3 is CASSTQETQYF. As DNA, the CDR3 is TGCGCCAGCAGCACACAAGAGACCCAGTACTTC.

The J gene is TRBJ1-1, the V gene TRBV5-4; D is perhaps TRBD1 (6 bases). The V gene's germline CDR1 is SGHNT and CDR2 YYREEE (reference sequence). Trimming removed 4 bases from V and 2 bases from J, with 15 bases in between. The CDR3 is made up of 15 amino acids. The DNA of the CDR3 is TGTGCCAGCAGCCCTTCCAGGGGTCTCAACACTGAAGCTTTCTTT. As protein: CASSPSRGLNTEAFF.

In nucleotides, the CDR3 is TGCGCCAGCAGCCGCGGATGGGACAGGGTCCCCTCTGGGGCCAACGTCCTGACTTTC. This encodes CASSRGWDRVPSGANVLTF. The V call is TRBV4-3, the J call TRBJ2-6, with 9 positions matching TRBD1. In germline, CDR1 is LGHNA, CDR2 YSLEER. Trimming took 4 bases from V and 0 from J; bases not matched to a gene: 10. The CDR3 loop spans 19 amino acids.

The J gene is TRBJ1-3, the V gene TRBV12-5; a possible D gene is TRBD1 (5 bases). Trimming left V 3 bases short and J 3 bases short, with 12 bases between. The CDR3 length is 15 residues. Germline V lookup: CDR1 LGHNT, CDR2 FRNRAP. The CDR3 region has the DNA TGTGCTAGTGGTTTTCAAACCAGGGTTGGAAACACCATATATTTT. Translated: CASGFQTRVGNTIYF.

The chain carries TRBV29-1 and TRBJ1-3; 8 bases align to TRBD1. CDR1 is SQVTM, CDR2 ANQGSEA, per germline. The CDR3 covers 14 residues. Germline trimming cut 7 bases from V and 2 bases from J; bases unmatched to any gene: 7. CDR3 coding DNA: TGCAGCGCCATTCAACAGGGGGCTGGAAACACCATATATTTT. Protein: CSAIQQGAGNTIYF.

The chain uses TRBV19 and TRBJ1-1, with a weak D call TRBD1 (5 bases). The V and J ends lost 5 bases and 1 base respectively, with 8 bases between them. Germline V gene lookup returns CDR1 LNHDA and CDR2 SQIVND (reference sequence). The length of the CDR3 is 13 residues. The CDR3 reads CASSATANTEAFF. CDR3 bases: TGTGCCAGTAGTGCGACAGCGAACACTGAAGCTTTCTTT.

This clone was seen only once. The chain combines TRBV7-8 with TRBJ2-7, with 12 bases matching TRBD1. With V trimmed by 4 bases and J by 6 bases, 7 bases remained unmatched. This CDR3 contains 15 residues. CDR1 and CDR2 (germline): SGHVS, FQNEAQ. CDR3 sequence reads: CASSSLGQGASEQYF. The CDR3 bases are TGTGCCAGCAGCTCCCTGGGACAGGGGGCTAGCGAGCAGTACTTC.

The CDR3 sequence is CASSASGGRHSPLHF. As DNA, the CDR3 is TGTGCCAGCAGCGCGTCAGGTGGGCGACATTCACCCCTCCACTTT. This chain uses TRBV28 with TRBJ1-6; unclear D gene. The germline gives CDR1 MDHEN, CDR2 SYDVKM. This CDR3 spans 15 amino acids. Trimming shortened V by 6 bases and J by 8 bases, and 17 bases separated the two germline ends. The variable domain in full, completed from reference TRBV28 and TRBJ1-6, reads DVKVTQSSRYLVKRTGEKVFLECVQDMDHENMFWYRQDPGLGLRLIYFSYDVKMKEKGDIPEGYSVSREKKERFSLILESASTNQTSMYLCASSASGGRHSPLHFGNGTRLTVT.

The CDR3 here is CASSLGRSVTTDTQYF. DNA of the CDR3: TGTGCCAGCAGCTTAGGACGGTCAGTCACCACAGATACGCAGTATTTT. The chain combines TRBV7-2 with TRBJ2-3; D is unresolved. The V end lost 1 base, the J end lost 2 bases, and 13 bases lay between the germline ends. CDR3 length equals 16 residues. Per the germline V gene, CDR1 is SGHTA and CDR2 is FQGNSA.

J is TRBJ1-1 and V is TRBV11-2; weak D call: TRBD1 (5 bases). Germline loops: CDR1 SGHAT, CDR2 FQNNGV. The V and J ends lost 5 bases and 5 bases respectively, with 12 bases between them. The CDR3 is 13 amino acids. CDR3 DNA sequence: TGTGCCAGCAGCGCGGGACTTTTGACTGAAGCTTTCTTT. Translation: CASSAGLLTEAFF.

This chain connects TRBV7-2 to TRBJ2-2; 7 bases map to TRBD1. The germline CDR1 and CDR2 sequences are SGHTA and FQGNSA. Germline trimming cut 5 bases from V and 4 bases from J; bases unmatched to any gene: 7. This CDR3 region has 15 residues. Here the CDR3 reads CASSLRGQVTGELFF. The CDR3 region has the DNA TGTGCCAGCAGCCTAAGGGGGCAGGTCACCGGGGAGCTGTTTTTT.

The chain has TRBV21-1 and TRBJ2-7; TRBD1 is taken as the D call from the table, unchecked against the DNA. TRBV21-1 is a documented pseudogene. The CDR3 is 17 amino acids. The CDR3 is CASSSKLGQGLPYEQYF. CDR3 DNA sequence: TGTGCCAGCAGCAGCAAACTGGGACAGGGGCTTCCCTACGAGCAGTACTTC.